This note documents a single TCR beta chain sequence. Its antigen is still unknown. The primer mix had 60 Vbeta and 13 Jbeta primers. TCRdb's copy holds only in-frame clones and misses some; the assay was immunoSEQ multiplex PCR. The sample lists 150,000 to 200,000 clones, about 81% occurring once. Healthy bone marrow donors formed the donor group. The data belong to a study of cytomegalovirus exposure and HLA in healthy donors. Whole-study context: For the approximately 400 genotyped donors, 75% to 90% fell within the Caucasian-associated ancestry cluster. The study, taken as a whole, reports: In a later analysis, DRB1 alleles had the most associated TCRs; HLA-C alleles the fewest.

Trimming stripped 4 bases from V and 4 bases from J, with 14 bases between. Germline V gene sequence: CDR1 SQVTM, CDR2 ANQGSEA. The CDR3 has 14 residues. The receptor comes from a woman aged 18 to 35 in good health and CMV-seropositive. This rearrangement joins TRBV29-1 to TRBJ1-5; D might be TRBD1 (6 bases). Specimen: PBMCs. The CDR3 DNA is TGCAGCGTTGCGTTTGGGACACCTAATCAGCCCCAGCATTTT. The encoded protein is CSVAFGTPNQPQHF.